The 2 T cell receptor beta chains reported below all come from one sample, sequenced in a study of OX40 agonist ivuxolimab in advanced cancers. The assay was immunoSEQ multiplex PCR, and TCRdb's table has in-frame clones only and misses some. The sample includes 45,000 or so clones, 65% to 90% seen only once; the top ten take 2% to 3%. Sequenced here: CD4+ or CD8+ T cells sorted from blood, sampled in a trial of the OX40 agonist ivuxolimab. The receptors here all came from an adult with an advanced solid tumor such as melanoma, head and neck, liver or kidney cancer.

The chain is built from TRBV2 and TRBJ2-2; D unclear. CDR3 length equals 17 residues. Trimming took off 2 bases at V and 8 bases at J, with 21 bases between the two ends. Germline CDR1 reads SNHLY; CDR2 reads FYNNEI. DNA of the CDR3: TGTGCCAGCAGTGAAAAAACTGGACCCCCTCCGGCAGGGGAGCTGTTTTTT. Protein: CASSEKTGPPPAGELFF.

DNA of the CDR3: TGTGCCAGTAGTCCCGGGCCCAGGGAAGCTTTCTTT. This sequence encodes CASSPGPREAFF. This chain joins TRBV19 and TRBJ1-1; unclear D gene. The V gene lost 5 bases and the J gene lost 8 bases, with 12 bases spanning the gap. This CDR3 has 12 residues. Germline V gives CDR1 LNHDA, CDR2 SQIVND (reference sequence).